This T cell receptor beta chain comes out of a study of CD8+CD57+ T cells in acquired aplastic anemia. Selection for sequencing was limited to patients who had shown CD8+CD57+ cell expansion by flow cytometry. Using genomic DNA as the template, TCR beta VDJ and CDR3 profiling was carried out. MiXCR was run by TCRdb on the reads, yielding one entry per CDR3 protein. Altogether 160,000 or so distinct CDR3 sequences are present, roughly 50% being singletons, with the ten largest covering 3.2%. Deletions cut 0 bases from V and 4 bases from J, with 12 bases between. Germline V lookup: CDR1 LGHNA, CDR2 YSLEER. This CDR3 comprises 15 residues.

The chain couples TRBV4-3 to TRBJ1-2, with a weak D call TRBD1 (6 bases). This TCR came from a human donor with aplastic anemia. The specimen was sorted CD4+, CD8+, or CD8+CD57+ T cells (not recorded which) from PBMCs. The CDR3 DNA is TGCGCCAGCAGCCAAGAGGGCAGGGGTGCCTATGGCTACACCTTC. Its translation is CASSQEGRGAYGYTF.